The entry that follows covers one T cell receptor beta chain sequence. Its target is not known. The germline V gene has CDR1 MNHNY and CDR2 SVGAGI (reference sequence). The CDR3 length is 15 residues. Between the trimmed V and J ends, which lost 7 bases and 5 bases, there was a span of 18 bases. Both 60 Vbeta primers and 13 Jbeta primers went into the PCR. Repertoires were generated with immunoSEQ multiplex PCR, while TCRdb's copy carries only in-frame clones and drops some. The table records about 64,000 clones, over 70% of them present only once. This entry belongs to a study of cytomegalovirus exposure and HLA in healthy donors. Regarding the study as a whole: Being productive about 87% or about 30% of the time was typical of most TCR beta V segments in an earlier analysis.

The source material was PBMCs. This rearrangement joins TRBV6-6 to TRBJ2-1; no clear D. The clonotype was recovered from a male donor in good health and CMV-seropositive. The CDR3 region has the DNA TGTGCCAGCACCCAACCCCGATTCGAGGACAATGAGCAGTTCTTC. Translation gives CASTQPRFEDNEQFF.